This T cell receptor beta chain was recovered during a study of cytomegalovirus exposure and HLA in healthy donors. The primer mix had 60 Vbeta and 13 Jbeta primers. Measured with immunoSEQ multiplex PCR; TCRdb has only the in-frame clones, and not every one. The sample includes about 67,000 clones, roughly 65% seen only once; the top ten take roughly 1.9%. The source material was PBMCs. This clonotype originated in a woman aged 25-40 years in good health and CMV-seronegative.

The CDR3 loop reads CASSAGRTNEKLFF. The CDR3 DNA follows: TGTGCCAGCAGTGCGGGGAGAACTAATGAAAAACTGTTTTTT. The chain has TRBV6-1 and TRBJ1-4; D unresolved. CDR3 size: 14 residues. Per the germline V gene, CDR1 is MNHNS and CDR2 is SASEGT. V shed 4 bases and J shed 1 base, with 7 bases lying between them.